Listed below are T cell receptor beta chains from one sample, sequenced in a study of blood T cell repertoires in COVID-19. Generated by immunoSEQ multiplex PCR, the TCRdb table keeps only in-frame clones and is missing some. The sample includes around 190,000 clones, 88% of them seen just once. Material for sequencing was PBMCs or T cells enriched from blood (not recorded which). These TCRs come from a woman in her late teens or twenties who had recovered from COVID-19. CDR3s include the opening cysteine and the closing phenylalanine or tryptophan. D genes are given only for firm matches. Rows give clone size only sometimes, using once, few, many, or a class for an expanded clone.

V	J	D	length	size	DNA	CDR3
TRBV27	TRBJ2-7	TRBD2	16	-	TGTGCCAGCAGCCCCCAAACCCCGACTAGCGGGGCCGAGCAGTACTTC	CASSPQTPTSGAEQYF
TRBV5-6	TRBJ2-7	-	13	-	TGTGCCAGCAGCTTAACCAGTGGGACAGAGCAGTACTTC	CASSLTSGTEQYF
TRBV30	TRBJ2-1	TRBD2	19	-	TGTGCCTCAACACTACCGGGACTAGCGGGAGGGGGGCCTTACAATGAGCAGTTCTTC	CASTLPGLAGGGPYNEQFF
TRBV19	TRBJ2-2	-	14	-	TGTGCCAGTAGTATCATCCAGGACACCGGGGAGCTGTTTTTT	CASSIIQDTGELFF
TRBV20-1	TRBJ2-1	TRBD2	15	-	TGCAGTGCTAGTCCCATAGCGGGAGAGGACAATGAGCAGTTCTTC	CSASPIAGEDNEQFF
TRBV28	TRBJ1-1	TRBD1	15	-	TGTGCCAGCAGTTGGGGGACAGGGGGATCCACTGAAGCTTTCTTT	CASSWGTGGSTEAFF
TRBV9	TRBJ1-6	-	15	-	TGTGCCAGCAGCGTAGAACGGACTTATAATTCACCCCTCCACTTT	CASSVERTYNSPLHF
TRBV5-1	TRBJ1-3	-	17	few	TGCGCCAGCAGCCGACGTTCGACAGGAAACTCTGGAAACACCATATATTTT	CASSRRSTGNSGNTIYF
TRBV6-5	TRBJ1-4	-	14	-	TGTGCCAGCAGTTACTCCGCCCGGGGTGAAAAACTGTTTTTT	CASSYSARGEKLFF
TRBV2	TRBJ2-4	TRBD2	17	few	TGTGCCAGCAGTGCCTTTCTGATCAGAGCGGGGCAAAACATTCAGTACTTC	CASSAFLIRAGQNIQYF
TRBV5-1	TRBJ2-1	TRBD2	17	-	TGCGCCAGCAGCCGGACTAGCGGGGGGGCCACTCTGTATCAGCAGTTCTTC	CASSRTSGGATLYQQFF
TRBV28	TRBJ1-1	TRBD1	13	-	TGTGCCAGCAGTTTGGGGACAGAGTATGCAGCTTTCTTT	CASSLGTEYAAFF
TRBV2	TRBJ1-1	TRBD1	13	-	TGTGCCAGCAGTGGACAGGGTGGCACTGAAGCTTTCTTT	CASSGQGGTEAFF
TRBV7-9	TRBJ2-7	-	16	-	TGTGCCAGCAGCGGAGGCCGTGGGAAACCTATCTACGAGCAGTACTTC	CASSGGRGKPIYEQYF
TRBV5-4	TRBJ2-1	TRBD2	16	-	TGTGCCAGCAGCTTGGGGACTAGCTTATCGTACAATGAGCAGTTCTTC	CASSLGTSLSYNEQFF
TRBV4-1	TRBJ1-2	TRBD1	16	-	TGCGCCAGCAGCCAAGATCCGGGACAGGGGGACTATGGCTACACCTTC	CASSQDPGQGDYGYTF